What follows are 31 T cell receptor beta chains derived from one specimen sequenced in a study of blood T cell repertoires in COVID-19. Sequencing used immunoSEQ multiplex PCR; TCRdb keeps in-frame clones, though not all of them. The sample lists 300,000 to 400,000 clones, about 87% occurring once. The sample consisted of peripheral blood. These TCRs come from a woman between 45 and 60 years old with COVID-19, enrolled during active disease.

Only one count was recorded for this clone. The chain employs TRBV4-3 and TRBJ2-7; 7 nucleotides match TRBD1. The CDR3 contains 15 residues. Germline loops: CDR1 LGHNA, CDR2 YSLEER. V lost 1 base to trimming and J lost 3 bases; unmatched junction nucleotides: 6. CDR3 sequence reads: CASSQGRDSHYEQYF. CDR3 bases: TGCGCCAGCAGCCAAGGACGGGACAGCCACTACGAGCAGTACTTC.

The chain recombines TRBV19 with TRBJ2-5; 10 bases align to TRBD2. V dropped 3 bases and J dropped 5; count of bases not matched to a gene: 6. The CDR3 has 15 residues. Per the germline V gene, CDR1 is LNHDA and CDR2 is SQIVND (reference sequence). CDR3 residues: CASSMLAGVEETQYF. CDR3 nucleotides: TGTGCCAGTAGTATGCTAGCGGGAGTGGAGGAGACCCAGTACTTC.

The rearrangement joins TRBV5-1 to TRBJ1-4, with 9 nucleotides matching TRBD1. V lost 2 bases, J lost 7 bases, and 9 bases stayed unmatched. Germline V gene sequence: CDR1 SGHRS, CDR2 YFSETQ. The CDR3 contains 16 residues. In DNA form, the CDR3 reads TGCGCCAGCAGCTTCACCGGGACAGGGTTGGGTGAAAAACTGTTTTTT. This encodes CASSFTGTGLGEKLFF.

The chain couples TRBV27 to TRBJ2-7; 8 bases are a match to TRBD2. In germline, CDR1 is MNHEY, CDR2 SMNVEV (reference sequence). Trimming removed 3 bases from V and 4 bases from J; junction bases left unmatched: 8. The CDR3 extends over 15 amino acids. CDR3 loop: CASSFRRREVYEQYF. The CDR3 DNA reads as TGTGCCAGCAGTTTCCGGAGGCGGGAGGTTTACGAGCAGTACTTC.

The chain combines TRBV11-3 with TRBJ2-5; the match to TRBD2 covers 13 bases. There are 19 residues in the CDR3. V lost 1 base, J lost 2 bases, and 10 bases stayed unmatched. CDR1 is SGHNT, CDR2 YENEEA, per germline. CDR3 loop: CASSLAPILAGGVQETQYF. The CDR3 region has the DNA TGTGCCAGCAGCTTAGCCCCCATACTAGCGGGAGGGGTACAAGAGACCCAGTACTTC.

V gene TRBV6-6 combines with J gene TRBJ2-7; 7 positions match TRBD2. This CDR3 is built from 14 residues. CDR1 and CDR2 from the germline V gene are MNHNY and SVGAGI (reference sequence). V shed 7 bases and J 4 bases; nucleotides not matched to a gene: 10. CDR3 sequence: CASNRGGSEYEQYF. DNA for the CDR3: TGTGCCAGCAACCGAGGCGGGAGCGAATACGAGCAGTACTTC.

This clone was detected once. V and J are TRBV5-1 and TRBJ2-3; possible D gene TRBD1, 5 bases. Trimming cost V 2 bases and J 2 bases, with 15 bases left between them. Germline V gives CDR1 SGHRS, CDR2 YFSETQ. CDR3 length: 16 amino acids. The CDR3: CASSLRGQVHTDTQYF. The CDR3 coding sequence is TGCGCCAGCAGCTTAAGGGGTCAGGTGCACACAGATACGCAGTATTTT.

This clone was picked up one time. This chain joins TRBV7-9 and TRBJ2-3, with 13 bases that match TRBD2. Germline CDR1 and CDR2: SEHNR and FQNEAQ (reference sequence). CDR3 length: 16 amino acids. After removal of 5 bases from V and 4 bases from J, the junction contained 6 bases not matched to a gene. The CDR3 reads CASSLGLAGTADTQYF. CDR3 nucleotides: TGTGCCAGCAGCCTGGGACTAGCGGGAACGGCAGATACGCAGTATTTT.

DNA of the CDR3: TGCAGCGTTGAAGATAGCGCTAGCGGGAGGATTCTCTCCTACGAGCAGTACTTC. This sequence encodes CSVEDSASGRILSYEQYF. The chain links TRBV29-1 to TRBJ2-7, with 11 positions matching TRBD2. The germline gives CDR1 SQVTM, CDR2 ANQGSEA. Losses at the gene ends were 0 bases for V and 0 bases for J; bases not matched to a gene: 10. CDR3 length: 18 amino acids.

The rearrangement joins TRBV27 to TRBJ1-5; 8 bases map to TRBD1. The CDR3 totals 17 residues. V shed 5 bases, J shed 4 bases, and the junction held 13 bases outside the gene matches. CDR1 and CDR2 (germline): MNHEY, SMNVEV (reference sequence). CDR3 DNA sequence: TGTGCCAGCAGTCCAGATATCGGGACAGGACCTAATCAGCCCCAGCATTTT. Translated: CASSPDIGTGPNQPQHF.

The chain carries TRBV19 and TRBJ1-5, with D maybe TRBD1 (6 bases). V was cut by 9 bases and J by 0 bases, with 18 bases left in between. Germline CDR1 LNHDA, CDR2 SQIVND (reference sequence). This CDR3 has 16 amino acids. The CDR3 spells CASHSPGDLSNQPQHF. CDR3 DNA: TGTGCCAGCCATTCCCCAGGGGACCTTAGCAATCAGCCCCAGCATTTT. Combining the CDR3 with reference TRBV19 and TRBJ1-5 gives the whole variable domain DGGITQSPKYLFRKEGQNVTLSCEQNLNHDAMYWYRQDPGQGLRLIYYSQIVNDFQKGDIAEGYSVSREKKESFPLTVTSAQKNPTAFYLCASHSPGDLSNQPQHFGDGTRLSIL.

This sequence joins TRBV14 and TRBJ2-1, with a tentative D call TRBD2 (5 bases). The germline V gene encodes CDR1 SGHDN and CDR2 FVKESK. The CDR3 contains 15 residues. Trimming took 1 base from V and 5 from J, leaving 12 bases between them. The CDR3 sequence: CASSQATGYNNEQFF. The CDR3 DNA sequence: TGTGCCAGCAGCCAAGCAACGGGATATAACAATGAGCAGTTCTTC.

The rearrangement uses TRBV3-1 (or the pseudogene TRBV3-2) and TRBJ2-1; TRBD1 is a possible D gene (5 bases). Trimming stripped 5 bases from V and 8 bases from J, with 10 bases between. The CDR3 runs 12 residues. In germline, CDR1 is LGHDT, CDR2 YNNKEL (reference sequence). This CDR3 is CASSSIGDEQFF. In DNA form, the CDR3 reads TGTGCCAGCAGCAGTATAGGGGATGAGCAGTTCTTC.

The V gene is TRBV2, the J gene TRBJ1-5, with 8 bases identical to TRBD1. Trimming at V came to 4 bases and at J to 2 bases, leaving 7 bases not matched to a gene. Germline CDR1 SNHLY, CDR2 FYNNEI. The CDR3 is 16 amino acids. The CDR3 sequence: CASSGLDRAGNQPQHF. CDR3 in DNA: TGTGCCAGCAGTGGCCTGGACAGGGCGGGCAATCAGCCCCAGCATTTT.

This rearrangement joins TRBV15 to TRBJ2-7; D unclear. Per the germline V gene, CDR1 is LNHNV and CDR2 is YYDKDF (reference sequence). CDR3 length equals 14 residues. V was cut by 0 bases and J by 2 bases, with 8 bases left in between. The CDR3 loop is CATSRDQAAYEQYF. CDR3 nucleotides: TGTGCCACCAGCAGAGACCAGGCTGCCTACGAGCAGTACTTC.

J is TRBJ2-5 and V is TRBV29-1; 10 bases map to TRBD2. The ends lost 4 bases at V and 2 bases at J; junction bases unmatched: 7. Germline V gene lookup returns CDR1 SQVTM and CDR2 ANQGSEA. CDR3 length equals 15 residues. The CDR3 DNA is TGCAGCGTTGTGGGAGCGGGAGGGCCTCAAGAGACCCAGTACTTC. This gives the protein CSVVGAGGPQETQYF.

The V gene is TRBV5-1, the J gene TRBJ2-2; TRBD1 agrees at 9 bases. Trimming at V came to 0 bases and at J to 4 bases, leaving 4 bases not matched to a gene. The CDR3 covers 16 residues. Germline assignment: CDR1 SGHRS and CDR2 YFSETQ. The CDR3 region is CASSLGDREGTGELFF. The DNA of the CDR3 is TGCGCCAGCAGCTTGGGGGACAGGGAAGGCACCGGGGAGCTGTTTTTT.

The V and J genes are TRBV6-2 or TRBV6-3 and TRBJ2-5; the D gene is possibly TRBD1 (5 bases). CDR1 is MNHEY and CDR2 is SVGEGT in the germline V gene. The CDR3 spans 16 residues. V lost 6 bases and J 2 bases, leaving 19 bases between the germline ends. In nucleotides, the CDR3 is TGTGCCAGCAGGCCTAATTACAGGAAGAGGCAAGAGACCCAGTACTTC. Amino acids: CASRPNYRKRQETQYF.

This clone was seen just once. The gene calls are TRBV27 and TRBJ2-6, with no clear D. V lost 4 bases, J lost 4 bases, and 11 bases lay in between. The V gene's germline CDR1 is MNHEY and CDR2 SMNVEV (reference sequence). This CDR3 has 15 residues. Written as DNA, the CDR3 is TGTGCCAGCAGTTCGGTCGGGTCCGGGGCCAACGTCCTGACTTTC. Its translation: CASSSVGSGANVLTF. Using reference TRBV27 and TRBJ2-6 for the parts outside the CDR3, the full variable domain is EAQVTQNPRYLITVTGKKLTVTCSQNMNHEYMSWYRQDPGLGLRQIYYSMNVEVTDKGDVPEGYKVSRKEKRNFPLILESPSPNQTSLYFCASSSVGSGANVLTFGAGSRLTVL.

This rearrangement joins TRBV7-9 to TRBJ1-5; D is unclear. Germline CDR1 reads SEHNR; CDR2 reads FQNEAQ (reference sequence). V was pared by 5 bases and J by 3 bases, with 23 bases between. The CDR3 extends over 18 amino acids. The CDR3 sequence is CASSPDKESGNLNQPQHF. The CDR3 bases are TGTGCCAGCAGCCCTGATAAAGAATCCGGGAACCTCAATCAGCCCCAGCATTTT.

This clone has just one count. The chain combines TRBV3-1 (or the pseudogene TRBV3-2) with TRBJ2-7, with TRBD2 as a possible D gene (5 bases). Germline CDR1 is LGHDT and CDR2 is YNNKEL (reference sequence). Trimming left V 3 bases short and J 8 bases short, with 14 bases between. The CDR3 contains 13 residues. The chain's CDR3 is CASSQRVPFKQYF. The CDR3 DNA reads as TGTGCCAGCAGCCAGCGGGTCCCCTTTAAGCAGTACTTC.

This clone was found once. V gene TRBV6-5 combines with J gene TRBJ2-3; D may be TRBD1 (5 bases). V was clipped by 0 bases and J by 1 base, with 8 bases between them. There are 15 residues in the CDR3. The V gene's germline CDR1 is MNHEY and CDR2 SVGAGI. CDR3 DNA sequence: TGTGCCAGCAGTTACTCGGGCAGGGGCACAGATACGCAGTATTTT. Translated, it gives CASSYSGRGTDTQYF.

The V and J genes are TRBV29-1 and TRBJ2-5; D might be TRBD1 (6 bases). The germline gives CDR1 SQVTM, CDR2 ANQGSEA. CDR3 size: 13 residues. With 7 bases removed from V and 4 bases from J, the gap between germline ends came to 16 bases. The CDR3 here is CSANPTGIETQYF. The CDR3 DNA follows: TGCAGCGCCAACCCGACAGGTATAGAGACCCAGTACTTC.

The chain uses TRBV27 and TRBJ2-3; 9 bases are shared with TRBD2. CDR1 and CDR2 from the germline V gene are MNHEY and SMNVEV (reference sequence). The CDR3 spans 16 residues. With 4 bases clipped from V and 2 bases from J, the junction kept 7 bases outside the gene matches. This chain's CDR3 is CASSSLSGRYTDTQYF. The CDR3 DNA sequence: TGTGCCAGCAGTTCTCTTAGCGGGAGATACACAGATACGCAGTATTTT.

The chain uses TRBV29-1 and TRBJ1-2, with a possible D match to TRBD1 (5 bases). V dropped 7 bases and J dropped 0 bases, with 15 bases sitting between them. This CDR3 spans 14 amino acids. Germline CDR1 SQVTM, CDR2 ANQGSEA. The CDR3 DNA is TGCAGCGCCGGGGGGGAATGGGCTAACTATGGCTACACCTTC. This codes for CSAGGEWANYGYTF.

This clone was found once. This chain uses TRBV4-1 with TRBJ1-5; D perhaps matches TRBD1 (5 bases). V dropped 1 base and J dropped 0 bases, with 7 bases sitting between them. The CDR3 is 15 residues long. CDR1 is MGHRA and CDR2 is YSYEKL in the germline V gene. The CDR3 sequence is CASSQGGGSNQPQHF. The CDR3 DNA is TGCGCCAGCAGCCAAGGGGGCGGTAGCAATCAGCCCCAGCATTTT.

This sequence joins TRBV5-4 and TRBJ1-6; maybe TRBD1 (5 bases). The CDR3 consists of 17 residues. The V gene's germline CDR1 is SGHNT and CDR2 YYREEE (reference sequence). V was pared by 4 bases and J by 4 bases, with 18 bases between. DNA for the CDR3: TGTGCCAGCAGCCGGAAGGCGGGGGGAAATTATAATTCACCCCTCCACTTT. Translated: CASSRKAGGNYNSPLHF.

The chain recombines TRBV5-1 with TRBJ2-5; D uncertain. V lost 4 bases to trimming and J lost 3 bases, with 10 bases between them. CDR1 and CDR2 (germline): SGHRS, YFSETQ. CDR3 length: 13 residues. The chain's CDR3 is CASSHLEKETQYF. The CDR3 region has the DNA TGCGCCAGCAGCCATCTAGAAAAAGAGACCCAGTACTTC.

The CDR3 DNA reads as TGTGCCAGCAGCCCTGCAGGGAACACCGGGGAGCTGTTTTTT. This translates into CASSPAGNTGELFF. The V and J genes are TRBV5-6 and TRBJ2-2; D not certain. Per the germline V gene, CDR1 is SGHDT and CDR2 is YYEEEE. Trimming shortened V by 4 bases and J by 1 base, and 8 bases separated the two germline ends. The CDR3 is 14 residues long.

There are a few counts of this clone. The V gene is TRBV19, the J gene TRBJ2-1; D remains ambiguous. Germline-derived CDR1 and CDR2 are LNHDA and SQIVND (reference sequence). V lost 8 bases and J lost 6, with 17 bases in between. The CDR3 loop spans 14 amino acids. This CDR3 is CASAAGYQLNEQFF. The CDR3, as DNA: TGTGCCAGTGCAGCAGGTTACCAACTCAATGAGCAGTTCTTC.

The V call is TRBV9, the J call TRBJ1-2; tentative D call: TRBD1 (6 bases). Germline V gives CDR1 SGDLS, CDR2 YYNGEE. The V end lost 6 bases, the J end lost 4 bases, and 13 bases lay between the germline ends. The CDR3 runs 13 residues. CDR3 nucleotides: TGTGCCAGCAACCCGACAGGAACCTATGGCTACACCTTC. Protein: CASNPTGTYGYTF.